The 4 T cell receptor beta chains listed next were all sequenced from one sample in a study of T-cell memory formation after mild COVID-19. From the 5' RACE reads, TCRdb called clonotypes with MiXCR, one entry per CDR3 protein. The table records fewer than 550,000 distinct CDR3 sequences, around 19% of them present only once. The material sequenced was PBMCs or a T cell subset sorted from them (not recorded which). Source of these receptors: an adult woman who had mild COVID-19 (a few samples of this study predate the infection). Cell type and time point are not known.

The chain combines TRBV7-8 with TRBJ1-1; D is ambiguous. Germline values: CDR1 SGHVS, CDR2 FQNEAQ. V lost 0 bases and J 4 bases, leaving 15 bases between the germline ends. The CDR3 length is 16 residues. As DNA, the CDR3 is TGTGCCAGCAGCTTAGCGCTTATGGCAGCGACCACTGAAGCTTTCTTT. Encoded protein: CASSLALMAATTEAFF.

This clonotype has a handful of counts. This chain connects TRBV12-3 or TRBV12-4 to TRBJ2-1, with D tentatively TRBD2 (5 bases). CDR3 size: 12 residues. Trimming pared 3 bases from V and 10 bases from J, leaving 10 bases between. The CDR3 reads CASSFGNPEQFF. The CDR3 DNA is TGTGCCAGCAGTTTCGGGAACCCAGAGCAGTTCTTC.

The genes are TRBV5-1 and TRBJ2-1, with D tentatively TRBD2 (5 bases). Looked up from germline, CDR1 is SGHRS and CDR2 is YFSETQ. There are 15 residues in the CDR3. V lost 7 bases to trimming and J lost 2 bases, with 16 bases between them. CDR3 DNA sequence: TGCGCCAGCGGTCGGGGTAGCGCGGCCTACAATGAGCAGTTCTTC. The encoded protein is CASGRGSAAYNEQFF.

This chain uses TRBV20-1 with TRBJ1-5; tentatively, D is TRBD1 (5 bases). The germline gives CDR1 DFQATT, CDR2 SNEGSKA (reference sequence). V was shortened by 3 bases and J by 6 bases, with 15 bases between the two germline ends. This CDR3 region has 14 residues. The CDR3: CSARVSGYGQPQHF. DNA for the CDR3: TGCAGTGCTAGGGTTTCAGGGTACGGTCAGCCCCAGCATTTT.